This T cell receptor (beta chain) was captured in a study of T cells in Graves' hyperthyroidism and ophthalmopathy. Study details: At initial diagnosis, before any treatment had begun, peripheral blood was obtained.

In patients aged 18 to 65, hyperthyroidism was newly diagnosed, with duration under 2 months. The CDR3 is 17 residues long. V was shortened by 0 bases and J by 8 bases, with 21 bases between the two germline ends. Germline V gene lookup returns CDR1 SGHRS and CDR2 YFSETQ. Whole-study results and caveats: In the blood, most expanded thyroid clonotypes above 0.001 appeared as well.

The CDR3 regions of TCR beta were amplified from RNA transcripts. The HTBI primer set served for first-round RT-PCR of the TCR CDR3. TCRdb reprocessed the multiplex PCR reads with MiXCR, giving one entry per CDR3 protein. The data show about 700,000 distinct CDR3 sequences, 12% to 15% seen once. On this clonotype itself: Its antigen is still unknown.

The gene calls are TRBV5-1 and TRBJ2-1; TRBD1 is a possible D gene (6 bases). The receptor was derived from a woman younger than 35 with Graves' hyperthyroidism. Sequencing was carried out using blood. CDR3 in DNA: TGCGCCAGCAGCTTGGCCTCCAGACAGGCCCCGCACGATGAGCAGTTCTTC. Amino acids: CASSLASRQAPHDEQFF. Supplemented by reference TRBV5-1 and TRBJ2-1, the full variable domain reads KAGVTQTPRYLIKTRGQQVTLSCSPISGHRSVSWYQQTPGQGLQFLFEYFSETQRNKGNFPGRFSGRQFSNSRSEMNVSTLELGDSALYLCASSLASRQAPHDEQFFGPGTRLTVL.